This is a list of T cell receptor beta chains from one sample in a study of blood T cell repertoires in COVID-19. Repertoires were generated with immunoSEQ multiplex PCR, while TCRdb's copy carries only in-frame clones and drops some. The table has approximately 200,000 clones, under 90% seen once; the top ten hold more than 4.5%. The specimen was peripheral blood. These receptors were obtained from a woman aged 55-69 years who had recovered from COVID-19. Both conserved end residues are part of each CDR3. Each record gives: V gene, clone size, J gene, D gene, CDR3 DNA, CDR3 protein. D genes are given only for firm matches. Clone size is not always given. Where it is, it says once, few, many or a class for expanded clones.

TRBV25-1	-	TRBJ2-3	-	TGTGCCAGCAGTGAATGGGGGCGGGATACGCAGTATTTT	CASSEWGRDTQYF
TRBV30	-	TRBJ2-1	TRBD2	TGTGCCTGGAACCGGGCCGGGGGGGAGCAGTTCTTC	CAWNRAGGEQFF
TRBV5-1	-	TRBJ1-1	TRBD1	TGCGCCAGCAGGGGGGTGACAGGGCGCCCGGGGACTGAAGCTTTCTTT	CASRGVTGRPGTEAFF
TRBV18	-	TRBJ2-4	TRBD1	TGTGCCAGCTCACCCTATACCCCCGGGACAGAGTTAGCCAAAAACATTCAGTACTTC	CASSPYTPGTELAKNIQYF
TRBV5-1	-	TRBJ2-5	-	TGCGCCAGCAGCTTAGGTAGGGAGGCCCTGGAGACCCAGTACTTC	CASSLGREALETQYF
TRBV5-1	-	TRBJ1-2	TRBD1	TGCGCCAGCAGCCCCGGGACAGGGAGCCATGGCTACACCTTC	CASSPGTGSHGYTF
TRBV15	-	TRBJ1-6	TRBD1	TGTGCCACCAGCAGGGGACAGATTAATTCACCCCTCCACTTT	CATSRGQINSPLHF
TRBV29-1	-	TRBJ2-3	TRBD2	TGCAGCGGTAAGCGGGGGGGCCCGGATACGCAGTATTTT	CSGKRGGPDTQYF
TRBV5-4	-	TRBJ2-7	-	TGTGCCAGCAGCATAGACAGGGGACTATACGAGCAGTACTTC	CASSIDRGLYEQYF
TRBV5-6	few	TRBJ2-3	TRBD1	TGTGCCAGCAGCGGCCTGGGGACAGGGAGCACAGATACGCAGTATTTT	CASSGLGTGSTDTQYF
TRBV5-1	-	TRBJ2-2	TRBD1	TGCGCCAGCAGCTCACGTGGACAGGGGGACACCGGGGAGCTGTTTTTT	CASSSRGQGDTGELFF
TRBV5-1	-	TRBJ2-7	TRBD1	TGCGCCAGCAGCCCCGGGACAGGGCCAAGCTACGAGCAGTACTTC	CASSPGTGPSYEQYF